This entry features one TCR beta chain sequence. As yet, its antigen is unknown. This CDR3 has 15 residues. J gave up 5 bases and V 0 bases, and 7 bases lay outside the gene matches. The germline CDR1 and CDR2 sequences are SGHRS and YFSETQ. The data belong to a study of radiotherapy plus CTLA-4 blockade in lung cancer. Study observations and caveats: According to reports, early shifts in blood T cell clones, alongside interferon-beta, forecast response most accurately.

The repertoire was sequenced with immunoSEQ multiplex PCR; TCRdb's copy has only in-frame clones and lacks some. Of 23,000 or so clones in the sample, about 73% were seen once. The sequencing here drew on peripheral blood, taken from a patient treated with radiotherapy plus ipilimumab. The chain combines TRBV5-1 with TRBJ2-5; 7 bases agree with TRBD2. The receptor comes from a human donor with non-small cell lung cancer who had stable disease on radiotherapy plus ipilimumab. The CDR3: CASSLDGRLGETQYF. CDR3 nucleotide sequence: TGCGCCAGCAGCTTGGACGGGAGGTTAGGCGAGACCCAGTACTTC.